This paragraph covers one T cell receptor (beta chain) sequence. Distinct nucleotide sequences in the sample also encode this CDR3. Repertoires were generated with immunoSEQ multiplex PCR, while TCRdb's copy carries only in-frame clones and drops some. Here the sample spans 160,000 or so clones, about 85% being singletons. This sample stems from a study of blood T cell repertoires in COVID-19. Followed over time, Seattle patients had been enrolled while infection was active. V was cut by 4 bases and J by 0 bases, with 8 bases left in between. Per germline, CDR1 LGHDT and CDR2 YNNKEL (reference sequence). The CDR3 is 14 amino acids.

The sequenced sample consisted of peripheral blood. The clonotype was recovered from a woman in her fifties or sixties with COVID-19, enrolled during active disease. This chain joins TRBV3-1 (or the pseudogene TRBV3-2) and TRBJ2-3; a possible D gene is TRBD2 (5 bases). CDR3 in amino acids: CASSPTGSTDTQYF. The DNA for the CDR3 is TGTGCCAGCAGCCCTACGGGGAGCACAGATACGCAGTATTTT.